Following are 23 T cell receptor beta chains from one sample sequenced in a study of T cells in tuberculosis (dated by TCRdb to between 2018 and 2020). Libraries were prepared through the immunoSEQ multiplex PCR assay. Sourced from immuneACCESS, this table was stored by TCRdb with only in-frame sequences that have V and J called. A share of the clones is absent; for the studies checked, an unresolved V gene accounts for under half, and the remainder has no known explanation. The sample table holds 20,000 to 25,000 clones, of which around 85% were seen once. 14% to 15% of the sample is held by the ten biggest clonotypes. Reading the label with the study, this specimen's time point is: new active TB diagnosis, blood taken before or within 7 days of starting treatment. Here the sequenced sample was PBMCs, taken at tuberculosis diagnosis. Receptors originate from an adult with tuberculosis.

This clone was found once. This sequence joins TRBV19 and TRBJ2-7; maybe TRBD1 (5 bases). V lost 6 bases and J 3 bases, leaving 9 bases between the germline ends. CDR3 length: 12 residues. The V gene's germline CDR1 is LNHDA and CDR2 SQIVND (reference sequence). CDR3 protein: CASSRDSYEQYF. The CDR3 nucleotides read TGTGCCAGTAGCCGTGACAGCTACGAGCAGTACTTC.

The rearrangement joins TRBV10-1 to TRBJ2-7; D remains unclear. Per germline, CDR1 WNHNN and CDR2 SYGVQD (reference sequence). There are 12 residues in the CDR3. Trimming took 3 bases from V and 6 from J, leaving 9 bases between them. The CDR3 bases are TGCGCCAGCAGTGATTCCTCGAGCGAGCAGTACTTC. As protein: CASSDSSSEQYF.

The V call is TRBV7-8, the J call TRBJ1-1; unclear D gene. The CDR3 covers 14 residues. V lost 10 bases, J lost 4 bases, and 19 bases lay in between. In germline, CDR1 is SGHVS, CDR2 FQNEAQ. This chain's CDR3 is CAITIGRRRTEAFF. For the CDR3, the DNA is TGTGCCATCACTATAGGCCGTCGGCGCACTGAAGCTTTCTTT.

V is TRBV25-1 and J is TRBJ2-7; D is perhaps TRBD1 (6 bases). Germline V gene data show CDR1 as MGHDK and CDR2 as SYGVNS. V was cut by 6 bases and J by 5 bases, with 8 bases left in between. The CDR3 loop spans 11 amino acids. The CDR3 bases are TGTGCCAGCAGGAACAGGGACGAGCAGTACTTC. Translated, it gives CASRNRDEQYF.

The rearrangement uses TRBV5-6 and TRBJ2-3, with 7 bases aligning to TRBD1. Germline-derived CDR1 and CDR2 are SGHDT and YYEEEE. The CDR3 is 16 amino acids. V lost 3 bases and J lost 0; bases outside the gene matches: 7. The CDR3 sequence: CASSSIGQASTDTQYF. As DNA, the CDR3 is TGTGCCAGCAGCTCGATTGGACAGGCTAGCACAGATACGCAGTATTTT.

The chain uses TRBV30 and TRBJ2-5, with 10 bases matching TRBD2. The CDR3 totals 15 residues. Trimming removed 0 bases from V and 5 bases from J; junction bases left unmatched: 6. Germline V gene data show CDR1 as GTSNPN and CDR2 as SVGIG (reference sequence). Written as DNA, the CDR3 is TGTGCCTGGAGTGTAGGGCTAGCGGGAGTGGAGACCCAGTACTTC. It specifies CAWSVGLAGVETQYF.

This clone came up a few times. The V and J genes are TRBV7-2 and TRBJ2-3; the match to TRBD2 covers 8 bases. CDR1 and CDR2 (germline): SGHTA, FQGNSA. The CDR3 contains 16 residues. The V gene end was trimmed by 5 bases and the J gene end by 1 base; junction bases not matched to a gene: 8. The CDR3 reads CASSRSGGSGTDTQYF. In DNA, the CDR3 is TGTGCCAGCAGCCGATCGGGGGGGTCTGGCACAGATACGCAGTATTTT.

The J gene is TRBJ2-1, the V gene TRBV10-3; a weak D match, TRBD2 (6 bases). Trimming cost V 5 bases and J 10 bases, with 21 bases left between them. The V gene's germline CDR1 is ENHRY and CDR2 SYGVKD. This CDR3 is 15 amino acids long. The CDR3 sequence: CAISLAGGLGREQFF. The CDR3 nucleotides read TGTGCCATCAGTTTGGCCGGGGGACTTGGGCGAGAGCAGTTCTTC.

The chain has TRBV7-2 and TRBJ1-5, with TRBD1 matching over 7 bases. Per germline, CDR1 SGHTA and CDR2 FQGNSA. The CDR3 is made up of 15 amino acids. After removal of 5 bases from V and 0 bases from J, the junction contained 4 bases not matched to a gene. CDR3 nucleotides: TGTGCCAGCAGCCAGACAGGGATTAGCAATCAGCCCCAGCATTTT. Its translation: CASSQTGISNQPQHF.

The chain uses TRBV28 and TRBJ1-4; a possible D gene is TRBD1 (5 bases). V gave up 6 bases and J gave up 0 bases, with 5 bases separating them. CDR1 and CDR2 from the germline V gene are MDHEN and SYDVKM. This CDR3 region has 13 residues. CDR3 sequence reads: CASRTATNEKLFF. The DNA of the CDR3 is TGTGCCAGCAGGACAGCAACTAATGAAAAACTGTTTTTT.

V and J are TRBV9 and TRBJ1-5; TRBD1 aligns across 10 bases. The CDR3 spans 18 residues. Germline values: CDR1 SGDLS, CDR2 YYNGEE. The ends lost 3 bases at V and 0 bases at J; junction bases unmatched: 9. CDR3 coding DNA: TGTGCCAGCAGCGCCAACGACAGGGGGCGATTTAGCAATCAGCCCCAGCATTTT. Encoded protein: CASSANDRGRFSNQPQHF.

The chain is built from TRBV7-2 and TRBJ2-7; a weak D match, TRBD2 (6 bases). CDR1 SGHTA and CDR2 FQGNSA come from the germline V gene. Trimming took off 5 bases at V and 1 base at J, with 9 bases between the two ends. The CDR3 consists of 13 residues. Here the CDR3 DNA reads TGTGCCAGCAGCCGGGACTGGTCCTACGAGCAGTACTTC. It is translated as CASSRDWSYEQYF.

V is TRBV9 and J is TRBJ1-2, with TRBD1 matching 7 bases. V lost 0 bases and J lost 6; bases outside the gene matches: 14. This CDR3 is built from 17 residues. From germline, CDR1 is SGDLS and CDR2 YYNGEE. CDR3 DNA sequence: TGTGCCAGCAGCGTAGAGGGGAAGAGGGGGACAGCGGATGGCTACACCTTC. Amino acid sequence: CASSVEGKRGTADGYTF.

This rearrangement joins TRBV7-2 to TRBJ2-7; 9 bases fit TRBD2. The CDR3 is 14 amino acids. Per the germline V gene, CDR1 is SGHTA and CDR2 is FQGNSA. J gave up 5 bases and V 3 bases, and 5 bases lay outside the gene matches. The CDR3, as DNA: TGTGCCAGCAGCTTCCGGACTAGCGTCCACGAGCAGTACTTC. It is translated as CASSFRTSVHEQYF.

The chain links TRBV11-2 to TRBJ1-3; D is ambiguous. CDR1 is SGHAT and CDR2 is FQNNGV in the germline V gene. V lost 7 bases and J lost 0, with 7 bases in between. The CDR3 is 13 amino acids. The CDR3 DNA follows: TGTGCCAGCAAGGACTACTCTGGAAACACCATATATTTT. Its translation: CASKDYSGNTIYF. The full variable domain, rest sourced from reference TRBV11-2 and TRBJ1-3, is EAGVAQSPRYKIIEKRQSVAFWCNPISGHATLYWYQQILGQGPKLLIQFQNNGVVDDSQLPKDRFSAERLKGVDSTLKIQPAKLEDSAVYLCASKDYSGNTIYFGEGSWLTVV.

The chain joins TRBV4-1 to TRBJ1-5; D remains unclear. V lost 0 bases and J 9 bases, leaving 6 bases between the germline ends. The CDR3 is made up of 12 amino acids. CDR1 MGHRA and CDR2 YSYEKL come from the germline V gene. As DNA, the CDR3 is TGCGCCAGCAGCCAAGAAGCGGGGCCCCAGCATTTT. It specifies CASSQEAGPQHF.

The chain combines TRBV5-1 with TRBJ2-1; 10 nucleotides agree with TRBD2. The CDR3 is 15 amino acids. With V trimmed by 3 bases and J by 8 bases, 8 bases remained unmatched. The germline V gene has CDR1 SGHRS and CDR2 YFSETQ. The CDR3 DNA reads as TGCGCCAGCAGCTATGCGGGACTAGCGTTAGATGAGCAGTTCTTC. Translation gives CASSYAGLALDEQFF.

The chain combines TRBV6-6 with TRBJ2-3, with 8 positions matching TRBD1. The V gene's germline CDR1 is MNHNY and CDR2 SVGAGI (reference sequence). V was pared by 4 bases and J by 3 bases, with 3 bases of the junction left unmatched. The CDR3 runs to 14 residues. CDR3: CASSFRGLTDTQYF. CDR3 bases: TGTGCCAGCAGTTTCAGGGGGCTGACAGATACGCAGTATTTT.

V usage is TRBV5-6 and J usage is TRBJ2-1, with 9 bases aligning to TRBD1. CDR3 size: 15 residues. Germline values: CDR1 SGHDT, CDR2 YYEEEE. J was trimmed by 7 bases and V by 0 bases; bases with no gene match: 5. In nucleotides, the CDR3 is TGTGCCAGCAGCTTGGACAGGGGGCGTCTAAATGAGCAGTTCTTC. This sequence encodes CASSLDRGRLNEQFF.

The genes are TRBV9 and TRBJ2-1, with D maybe TRBD2 (6 bases). V lost 7 bases and J lost 4, with 21 bases in between. The V gene's germline CDR1 is SGDLS and CDR2 YYNGEE. The CDR3 sequence is 16 residues long. The CDR3 spells CASAGTLLNPYNEQFF. The CDR3 bases are TGTGCCAGCGCGGGGACCTTATTAAATCCTTACAATGAGCAGTTCTTC. The full variable domain, rest sourced from reference TRBV9 and TRBJ2-1, is DSGVTQTPKHLITATGQRVTLRCSPRSGDLSVYWYQQSLDQGLQFLIQYYNGEERAKGNILERFSAQQFPDLHSELNLSSLELGDSALYFCASAGTLLNPYNEQFFGPGTRLTVL.

The chain couples TRBV11-2 to TRBJ2-6, with TRBD1 matching over 7 bases. Germline V gene data show CDR1 as SGHAT and CDR2 as FQNNGV. With 5 bases clipped from V and 0 bases from J, the junction kept 4 bases outside the gene matches. The CDR3 has 16 residues. The CDR3 protein is CASSPTGVSGANVLTF. In DNA form, the CDR3 reads TGTGCCAGCAGCCCCACAGGGGTCTCTGGGGCCAACGTCCTGACTTTC.

The chain couples TRBV5-4 to TRBJ1-4, with 7 positions matching TRBD1. Germline trimming cut 4 bases from V and 8 bases from J; bases unmatched to any gene: 5. The CDR3 contains 13 residues. Germline CDR1 is SGHNT and CDR2 is YYREEE (reference sequence). In nucleotides, the CDR3 is TGTGCCAGCAGCCCTAACAGGGGCGAAAAACTGTTTTTT. Its protein product is CASSPNRGEKLFF.

The chain carries TRBV27 and TRBJ2-1; the match to TRBD1 covers 8 bases. The length of the CDR3 is 17 residues. Trimming at V came to 2 bases and at J to 4 bases, leaving 10 bases not matched to a gene. Germline assignment: CDR1 MNHEY and CDR2 SMNVEV (reference sequence). CDR3 sequence (DNA): TGTGCCAGCAGTTTAGGAATCACAGGGGGGCAGTACAATGAGCAGTTCTTC. Its protein is CASSLGITGGQYNEQFF.